Listed below are T cell receptor beta chains from one sample, sequenced in a study of blood T cell repertoires in COVID-19. Sequencing used immunoSEQ multiplex PCR; TCRdb keeps in-frame clones, though not all of them. This sample yields roughly 140,000 clones, of which around 80% are seen a single time; about 5% belongs to the top ten. Source material: peripheral blood. The receptor source for this set is a woman in her fifties or sixties with acute or convalescent COVID-19. CDR3s include the opening cysteine and the closing phenylalanine or tryptophan. Clone size is not always given. Where it is, it says once, few, many or a class for expanded clones.

clone size,J gene,V gene,CDR3 protein
NA,TRBJ2-1,TRBV19,CASSILAVSYNEQFF
NA,TRBJ2-5,TRBV4-1,CASSLGQAGTIQETQYF
NA,TRBJ2-1,TRBV27,CASSSQNNEQFF
NA,TRBJ1-1,TRBV7-9,CASSLTRNTEAFF
NA,TRBJ1-3,TRBV7-2,CASSSGLLGNTIYF
NA,TRBJ2-2,TRBV14,CASSQSSTGELFF
NA,TRBJ1-3,TRBV24-1,CARGRQGASRVSGNTIYF
many,TRBJ2-7,TRBV2,CARQGESREQYF
NA,TRBJ1-3,TRBV6-5,CASSSSGQLSGNTIYF
few,TRBJ2-1,TRBV20-1,CSASGRDRDTEQFF
NA,TRBJ2-1,TRBV9,CASSVGIAGDYNEQFF
NA,TRBJ1-2,TRBV6-5,CASSYSKGNYGYTF
NA,TRBJ1-2,TRBV2,CASSEVPVEDGYTF
NA,TRBJ1-5,TRBV2,CASSGTGVWGNQPQHF
NA,TRBJ2-3,TRBV9,CASSVIGSSTDTQYF
NA,TRBJ1-6,TRBV28,CASSSGQGLLRSPLHF
NA,TRBJ1-6,TRBV2,CASVMDGTKSNSPLHF
once,TRBJ1-1,TRBV7-3,CASSLTPGGLNTEAFF
NA,TRBJ2-7,TRBV7-9,CASSLTQLYEQYF
many,TRBJ1-5,TRBV5-5,CASSWTGSSNQPQHF
once,TRBJ1-1,TRBV18,CASSFPGGAFF
once,TRBJ2-1,TRBV2,CASAGTASYNEQFF
NA,TRBJ2-5,TRBV5-6,CASSLVAEETQYF
few,TRBJ2-2,TRBV7-3,CASSRVLLGELFF
NA,TRBJ2-5,TRBV11-2,CASSLEGQRGGRETQYF
NA,TRBJ2-2,TRBV3-1/TRBV3-2,CASSHVAAFNTGELFF
NA,TRBJ1-2,TRBV7-2,CASSSDRGPYGYTF
NA,TRBJ1-1,TRBV3-1/TRBV3-2,CASSQAPGEAFF
NA,TRBJ1-4,TRBV28,CAIGGAPGSVEKLFF